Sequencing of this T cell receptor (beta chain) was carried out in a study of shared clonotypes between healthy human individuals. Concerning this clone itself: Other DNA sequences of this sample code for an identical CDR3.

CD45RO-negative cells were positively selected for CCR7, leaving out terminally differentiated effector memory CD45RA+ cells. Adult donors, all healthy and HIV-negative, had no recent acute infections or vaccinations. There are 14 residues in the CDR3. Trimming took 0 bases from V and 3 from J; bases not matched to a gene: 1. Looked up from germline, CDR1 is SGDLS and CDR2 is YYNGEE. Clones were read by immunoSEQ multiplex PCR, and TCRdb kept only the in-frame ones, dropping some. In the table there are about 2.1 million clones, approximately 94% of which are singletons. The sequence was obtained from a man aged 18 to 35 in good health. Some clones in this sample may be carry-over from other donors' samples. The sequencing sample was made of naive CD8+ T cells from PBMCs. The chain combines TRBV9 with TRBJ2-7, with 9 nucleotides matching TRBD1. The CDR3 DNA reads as TGTGCCAGCAGCGTAGAGGGACAGGGCTACGAGCAGTACTTC. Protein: CASSVEGQGYEQYF.